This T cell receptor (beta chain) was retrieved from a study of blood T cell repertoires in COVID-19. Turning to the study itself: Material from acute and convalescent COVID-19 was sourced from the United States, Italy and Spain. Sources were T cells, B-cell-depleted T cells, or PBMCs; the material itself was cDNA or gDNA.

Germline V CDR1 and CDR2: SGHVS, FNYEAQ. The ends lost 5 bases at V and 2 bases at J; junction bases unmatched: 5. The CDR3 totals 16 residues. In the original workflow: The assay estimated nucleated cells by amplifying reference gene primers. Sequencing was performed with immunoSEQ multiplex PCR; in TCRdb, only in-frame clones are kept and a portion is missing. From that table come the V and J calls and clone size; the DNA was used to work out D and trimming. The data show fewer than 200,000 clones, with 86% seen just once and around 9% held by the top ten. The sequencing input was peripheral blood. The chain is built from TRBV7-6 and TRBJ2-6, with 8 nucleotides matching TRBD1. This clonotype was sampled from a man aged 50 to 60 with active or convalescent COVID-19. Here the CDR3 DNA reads TGTGCCAGCAGCACCAGGACAGGGACTGGGGCCAACGTCCTGACTTTC. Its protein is CASSTRTGTGANVLTF. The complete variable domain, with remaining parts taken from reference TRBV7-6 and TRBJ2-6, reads GAGVSQSPRYKVTKRGQDVALRCDPISGHVSLYWYRQALGQGPEFLTYFNYEAQQDKSGLPNDRFSAERPEGSISTLTIQRTEQRDSAMYRCASSTRTGTGANVLTFGAGSRLTVL.